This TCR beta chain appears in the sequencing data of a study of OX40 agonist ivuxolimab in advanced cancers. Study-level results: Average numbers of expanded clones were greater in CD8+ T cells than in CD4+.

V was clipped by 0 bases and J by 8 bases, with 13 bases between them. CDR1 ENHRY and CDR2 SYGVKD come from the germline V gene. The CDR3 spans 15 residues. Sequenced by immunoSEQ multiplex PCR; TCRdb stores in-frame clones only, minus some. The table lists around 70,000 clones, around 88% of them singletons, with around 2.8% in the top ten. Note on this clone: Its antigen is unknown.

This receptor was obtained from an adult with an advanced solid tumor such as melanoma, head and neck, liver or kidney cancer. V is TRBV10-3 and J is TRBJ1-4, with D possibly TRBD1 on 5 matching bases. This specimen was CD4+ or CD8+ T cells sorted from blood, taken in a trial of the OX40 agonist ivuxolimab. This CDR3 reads CAISESGQGREKLFF. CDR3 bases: TGTGCCATCAGTGAGTCAGGCCAGGGACGCGAAAAACTGTTTTTT.